The rows below give T cell receptor beta chains drawn from one sample of a study of shared clonotypes between healthy human individuals. The method was immunoSEQ multiplex PCR; TCRdb's version includes in-frame clones alone and lacks a portion of them. The sample has about 1 million clones, about three quarters seen once; the top ten hold about 1.5%. The sequenced sample consisted of memory CD4+ T cells sorted from blood. These receptors were obtained from a young man in good health. CDR3s include the opening cysteine and the closing phenylalanine or tryptophan. The D gene is left open where the match is weak. Not all rows give a size; the values are once, few, many and, for expanded clones, a class.

J gene: TRBJ1-4
clone size: .
D gene: TRBD1
V gene: TRBV6-5
CDR3 protein: CASSPEGGGGKLFF
CDR3 DNA: TGTGCCAGCAGTCCCGAAGGGGGCGGTGGAAAACTGTTTTTT

J gene: TRBJ1-1
clone size: few
D gene: .
V gene: TRBV6-1
CDR3 protein: CASILGAGAFF
CDR3 DNA: TGTGCCAGTATCCTTGGTGCGGGAGCTTTCTTT

J gene: TRBJ2-5
clone size: .
D gene: TRBD1
V gene: TRBV7-7
CDR3 protein: CASSLQKQGARETQYF
CDR3 DNA: TGTGCTAGCAGCTTACAAAAACAGGGGGCGCGGGAGACCCAGTACTTC

J gene: TRBJ1-3
clone size: .
D gene: TRBD1
V gene: TRBV5-1
CDR3 protein: CASSRDRGNTIYF
CDR3 DNA: TGCGCCAGCAGCCGGGACAGGGGAAACACCATATATTTT

J gene: TRBJ2-5
clone size: .
D gene: TRBD2
V gene: TRBV4-2
CDR3 protein: CASSQHGTSGGGADQEETQYF
CDR3 DNA: TGTGCCAGCAGCCAGCACGGGACTAGCGGGGGGGGAGCGGACCAAGAAGAGACCCAGTACTTC

J gene: TRBJ2-1
clone size: .
D gene: .
V gene: TRBV11-2
CDR3 protein: CASSLELDWTSGQFF
CDR3 DNA: TGTGCCAGCAGCTTAGAGTTAGACTGGACCAGCGGTCAGTTCTTC

J gene: TRBJ1-2
clone size: .
D gene: .
V gene: TRBV30
CDR3 protein: CAWSGGSNYGYTF
CDR3 DNA: TGTGCCTGGAGTGGCGGGAGTAACTATGGCTACACCTTC

J gene: TRBJ1-6
clone size: once
D gene: TRBD1
V gene: TRBV2
CDR3 protein: CASKPAGGFPPLHF
CDR3 DNA: TGTGCCAGCAAGCCCGCAGGGGGCTTCCCACCCCTCCACTTT

J gene: TRBJ1-2
clone size: .
D gene: .
V gene: TRBV7-9
CDR3 protein: CASSSVNYGYTF
CDR3 DNA: TGTGCCAGCAGCTCCGTTAACTATGGCTACACCTTC

J gene: TRBJ2-5
clone size: .
D gene: .
V gene: TRBV6-6
CDR3 protein: CASSANRETQYF
CDR3 DNA: TGTGCCAGCTCTGCGAATCGGGAGACCCAGTACTTC

J gene: TRBJ1-2
clone size: once
D gene: .
V gene: TRBV7-3
CDR3 protein: CASGAGQKSF
CDR3 DNA: TGTGCCAGCGGAGCAGGACAGAAAAGCTTC

J gene: TRBJ2-3
clone size: .
D gene: .
V gene: TRBV6-5
CDR3 protein: CASTLRRTDTQYF
CDR3 DNA: TGTGCCAGCACCCTGAGGAGGACAGATACGCAGTATTTT

J gene: TRBJ2-2
clone size: .
D gene: .
V gene: TRBV7-8
CDR3 protein: CASSLRDRLNTGELFF
CDR3 DNA: TGTGCCAGCAGCTTAAGAGACAGGTTGAACACCGGGGAGCTGTTTTTT

J gene: TRBJ2-7
clone size: .
D gene: TRBD1
V gene: TRBV4-3
CDR3 protein: CASSQADREGGEQYF
CDR3 DNA: TGCGCCAGCAGCCAGGCGGACAGGGAAGGAGGGGAGCAGTACTTC

J gene: TRBJ1-6
clone size: .
D gene: .
V gene: TRBV11-2
CDR3 protein: CASRLPHANSPLHF
CDR3 DNA: TGTGCCAGCAGGCTGCCCCATGCTAATTCACCCCTCCACTTT

J gene: TRBJ1-2
clone size: .
D gene: .
V gene: TRBV10-2
CDR3 protein: CASRLGGSYGYTF
CDR3 DNA: TGCGCCAGCAGGTTGGGGGGGAGCTATGGCTACACCTTC

J gene: TRBJ2-7
clone size: .
D gene: TRBD1
V gene: TRBV6-6
CDR3 protein: CASSYAADRQTYEQYF
CDR3 DNA: TGTGCCAGCAGTTACGCAGCGGACAGGCAAACCTACGAGCAGTACTTC

J gene: TRBJ1-6
clone size: once
D gene: .
V gene: TRBV28
CDR3 protein: CASSLWAPLNSPLHF
CDR3 DNA: TGTGCCAGCAGTTTATGGGCCCCCTTAAATTCACCCCTCCACTTT

J gene: TRBJ2-3
clone size: .
D gene: TRBD2
V gene: TRBV5-6
CDR3 protein: CASSLEAGRADTQYF
CDR3 DNA: TGTGCCAGCAGCTTGGAGGCAGGGAGGGCAGATACGCAGTATTTT

J gene: TRBJ2-3
clone size: .
D gene: .
V gene: TRBV7-2
CDR3 protein: CASSPADTQYF
CDR3 DNA: TGTGCCTCAAGTCCCGCGGATACGCAGTATTTT

J gene: TRBJ1-6
clone size: few
D gene: .
V gene: TRBV5-5
CDR3 protein: CASRNQRGRNSPLHF
CDR3 DNA: TGTGCCAGCAGGAACCAGAGGGGCAGAAATTCACCCCTCCACTTT

J gene: TRBJ2-7
clone size: .
D gene: .
V gene: TRBV7-9
CDR3 protein: CASSLLRGPLSYEQYF
CDR3 DNA: TGTGCCAGCAGCCTCCTCCGGGGACCTCTCTCCTACGAGCAGTACTTC

J gene: TRBJ2-7
clone size: .
D gene: .
V gene: TRBV11-2
CDR3 protein: CASSLSGLSYEQYF
CDR3 DNA: TGTGCCAGCAGCTTATCGGGACTCTCCTACGAGCAGTACTTC

J gene: TRBJ1-2
clone size: .
D gene: .
V gene: TRBV19
CDR3 protein: CASSRQLFYGYTF
CDR3 DNA: TGTGCCAGTAGTCGTCAGTTATTCTATGGCTACACCTTC

J gene: TRBJ2-7
clone size: .
D gene: .
V gene: TRBV25-1
CDR3 protein: CASSRAYEQYF
CDR3 DNA: TGTGCCAGCAGCCGGGCCTACGAGCAGTACTTC

J gene: TRBJ1-3
clone size: .
D gene: .
V gene: TRBV4-3
CDR3 protein: CASSQDLGNGNTIYF
CDR3 DNA: TGCGCCAGCAGCCAAGATTTGGGGAATGGAAACACCATATATTTT

J gene: TRBJ1-5
clone size: .
D gene: TRBD1
V gene: TRBV5-6
CDR3 protein: CASSSTGAGDQPQHF
CDR3 DNA: TGTGCCAGCAGCAGCACAGGGGCCGGGGATCAGCCCCAGCATTTT